Described below is a single TCR beta chain sequence and its context. The data stem from a study of blood T cell repertoires in COVID-19. Germline V gene sequence: CDR1 GTSNPN, CDR2 SVGIG (reference sequence). The CDR3 has 13 amino acids. Trimming took 8 bases from V and 4 from J, leaving 15 bases between them. Assay: immunoSEQ multiplex PCR; the TCRdb copy retains only in-frame clones and omits some. The repertoire holds about 100,000 clones, with 87% as singletons. This sequence joins TRBV30 and TRBJ2-1, with D perhaps matching TRBD2 (6 bases). This clonotype originated in a man aged 25-40 years in a cohort sampled during active COVID-19. The sequencing sample was made of peripheral blood. CDR3 DNA sequence: TGTGCCCGATCTGGCGGGGAGTACAATGAGCAGTTCTTC. It specifies CARSGGEYNEQFF.